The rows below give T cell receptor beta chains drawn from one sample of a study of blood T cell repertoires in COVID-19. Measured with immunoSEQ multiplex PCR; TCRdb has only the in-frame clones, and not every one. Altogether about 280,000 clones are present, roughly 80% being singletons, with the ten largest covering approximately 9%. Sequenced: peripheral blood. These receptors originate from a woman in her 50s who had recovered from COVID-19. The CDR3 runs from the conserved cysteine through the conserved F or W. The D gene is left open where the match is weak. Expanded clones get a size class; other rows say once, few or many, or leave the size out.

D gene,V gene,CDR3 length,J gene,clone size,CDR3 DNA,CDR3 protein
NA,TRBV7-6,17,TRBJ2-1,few,TGTGCCAGCAGCTTAGAGGCTGGGGCCAGCTCCTACAATGAGCAGTTCTTC,CASSLEAGASSYNEQFF
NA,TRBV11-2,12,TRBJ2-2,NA,TGTGCCAGCAGCGAAGCCGGGGGTGGGCTGTTTTTT,CASSEAGGGLFF
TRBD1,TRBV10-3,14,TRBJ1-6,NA,TGTGCCATCAGTGACTCAGGGGGCAATTCACCCCTCCACTTT,CAISDSGGNSPLHF
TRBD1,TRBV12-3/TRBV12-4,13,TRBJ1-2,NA,TGTGCCAGCAGACAAACAGGGGGCTGGGGCTACACCTTC,CASRQTGGWGYTF
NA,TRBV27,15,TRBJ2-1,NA,TGTGCCAGCAGTCAGGGGACACCAGACTACAATGAGCAGTTCTTC,CASSQGTPDYNEQFF
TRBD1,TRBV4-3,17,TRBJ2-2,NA,TGCGCCAGCAGCCAAGATTCTCCGGGACAGGTCTCCGGGGAGCTGTTTTTT,CASSQDSPGQVSGELFF
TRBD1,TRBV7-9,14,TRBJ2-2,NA,TGTGCCAGCAGCCCGCAGACAGGGCGAGGGGAGCTGTTTTTT,CASSPQTGRGELFF
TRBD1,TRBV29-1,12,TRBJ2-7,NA,TGCAGCGTTAGACAGGGGGCACAGGAGCAGTACTTC,CSVRQGAQEQYF
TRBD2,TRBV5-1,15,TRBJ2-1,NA,TGCGCCAGCAGCTTGTCCCTAGCGGGGGCGAATGAGCAGTTCTTC,CASSLSLAGANEQFF
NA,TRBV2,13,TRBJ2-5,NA,TGTGCCAGCAGTGTAAACAACCAAGAGACCCAGTACTTC,CASSVNNQETQYF
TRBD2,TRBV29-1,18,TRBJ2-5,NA,TGCAGCGTACACAGGATTGGGGGCGCGGGAGGGGCGAGGGAGACCCAGTACTTC,CSVHRIGGAGGARETQYF
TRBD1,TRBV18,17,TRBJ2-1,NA,TGTGCCAGCTCACCATCATCGGGACAGGGGCCTTACAATGAGCAGTTCTTC,CASSPSSGQGPYNEQFF
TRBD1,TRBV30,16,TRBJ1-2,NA,TGTGCCTGGAGTGGAAAACAGCAGGGGGCTAACTATGGCTACACCTTC,CAWSGKQQGANYGYTF
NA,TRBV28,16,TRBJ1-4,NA,TGTGCCAGCAGTTTAATGACAGCAGGAGCTAATGAAAAACTGTTTTTT,CASSLMTAGANEKLFF
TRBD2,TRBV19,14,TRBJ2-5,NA,TGTGCCAGTAGTCTGGCGGGAGTTGCTGAGACCCAGTACTTC,CASSLAGVAETQYF
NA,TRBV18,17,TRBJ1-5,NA,TGTGCCAGCTCACCACCGGGCACGACAATTAGCAATCAGCCCCAGCATTTT,CASSPPGTTISNQPQHF
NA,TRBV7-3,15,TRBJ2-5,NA,TGTGCCAGCAGCTATACGGGGACACATCAAGAGACCCAGTACTTC,CASSYTGTHQETQYF
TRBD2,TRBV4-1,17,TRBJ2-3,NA,TGCGCCAGCAGCCAAGAATGGACTAGCGGGCCCACAGATACGCAGTATTTT,CASSQEWTSGPTDTQYF
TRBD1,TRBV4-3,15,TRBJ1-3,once,TGCGCCAGCAGCCAAGAAGGACAGGGTCGGAACACCATATATTTT,CASSQEGQGRNTIYF
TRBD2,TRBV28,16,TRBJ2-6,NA,TGTGCCAGCACCGAACGGGAGGTTTCTGGGGCCAACGTCCTGACTTTC,CASTEREVSGANVLTF
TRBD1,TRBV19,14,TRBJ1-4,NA,TGTGCCAGTAGTATAGGACAGGGGAATGAAAAACTGTTTTTT,CASSIGQGNEKLFF
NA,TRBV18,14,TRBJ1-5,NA,TGTGCCAGCCGTGGACAGTCGTACGATCAGCCCCAGCATTTT,CASRGQSYDQPQHF
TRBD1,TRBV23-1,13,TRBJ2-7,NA,TGCGCCAGCGTACCGGGACAGAAGAACGAGCAGTACTTC,CASVPGQKNEQYF
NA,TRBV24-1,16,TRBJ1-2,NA,TGTGCCACCAGTGATTTGATTCAGACAGGAGAGTTATACTACACCTTC,CATSDLIQTGELYYTF
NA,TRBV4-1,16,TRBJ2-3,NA,TGCGCCAGCAGCCAAGATTTCGCGGGGACCACAGATACGCAGTATTTT,CASSQDFAGTTDTQYF
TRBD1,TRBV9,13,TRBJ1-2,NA,TGTGCCAGCAGCGTCGAGACAGGGAATGGCTACACCTTC,CASSVETGNGYTF
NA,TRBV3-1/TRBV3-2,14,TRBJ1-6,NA,TGTGCCAGCAGCCAAAGGGGCAGTAATTCACCCCTCCACTTT,CASSQRGSNSPLHF
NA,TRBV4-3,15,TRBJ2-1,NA,TGCGCCAGCAGCCCCGGGGGGGGACAGGGAGTTGAGCAGTTCTTC,CASSPGGGQGVEQFF
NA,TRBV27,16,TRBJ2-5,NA,TGTGCCAGCAGTTTAATCTCACTAACAGGGCGAGAGACCCAGTACTTC,CASSLISLTGRETQYF
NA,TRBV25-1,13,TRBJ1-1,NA,TGTGCCAGCAGTGACAGGTTGAACACTGAAGCTTTCTTT,CASSDRLNTEAFF
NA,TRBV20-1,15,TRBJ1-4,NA,TGCAGTGCTAGTGACTCGGGGATTAATAATGAAAAACTGTTTTTT,CSASDSGINNEKLFF
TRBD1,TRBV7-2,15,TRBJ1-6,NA,TGTGCCAGCAACGACAGGGCGGGCTATAATTCACCCCTCCACTTT,CASNDRAGYNSPLHF